The 11 T cell receptor beta chains listed next were all sequenced from one sample in a study of blood T cell repertoires in COVID-19. Only in-frame clones appear in the TCRdb table, and some are missing; sequencing was by immunoSEQ multiplex PCR. The sample lists 25,000 to 30,000 clones; 76% were seen once. Sequencing was carried out using peripheral blood. The source of these receptors is a man aged 70-80 years with acute or convalescent COVID-19.

This sequence joins TRBV7-2 and TRBJ2-7, with 11 bases aligning to TRBD2. Germline values: CDR1 SGHTA, CDR2 FQGNSA. This CDR3 spans 17 amino acids. With V trimmed by 3 bases and J by 7 bases, 14 bases remained unmatched. The CDR3 DNA follows: TGTGCCAGCAGCTTTGGTGGGCCTAGCGGGGGGCGAGGGGAGCAGTACTTC. Translated, it gives CASSFGGPSGGRGEQYF.

The chain employs TRBV6-2 or TRBV6-3 and TRBJ2-1; a weak D match, TRBD2 (6 bases). The CDR3 runs to 14 residues. Germline V lookup: CDR1 MNHEY, CDR2 SVGEGT. The V end was cut by 7 bases, the J end by 4 bases, with 14 bases between. CDR3 in amino acids: CASTPRGGYNEQFF. CDR3 sequence (DNA): TGTGCCAGCACCCCCCGGGGAGGATACAATGAGCAGTTCTTC.

J is TRBJ1-1 and V is TRBV19; unclear D gene. Per the germline V gene, CDR1 is LNHDA and CDR2 is SQIVND (reference sequence). Deletions cut 5 bases from V and 0 bases from J, with 13 bases between. The CDR3 extends over 15 amino acids. CDR3 bases: TGTGCCAGTAGTGATTTCGGGAGGATGAACACTGAAGCTTTCTTT. This sequence encodes CASSDFGRMNTEAFF.

The sample holds one count of this clone. The gene calls are TRBV7-6 and TRBJ2-7, with 10 bases lining up with TRBD1. The germline V gene has CDR1 SGHVS and CDR2 FNYEAQ. V gave up 5 bases and J gave up 0 bases; unmatched junction bases: 4. The CDR3 loop spans 15 amino acids. CDR3 loop: CASSLWTGGSYEQYF. CDR3 in DNA: TGTGCCAGCAGCCTCTGGACAGGGGGCTCCTACGAGCAGTACTTC. Variable domain in full (rest from reference TRBV7-6 and TRBJ2-7): GAGVSQSPRYKVTKRGQDVALRCDPISGHVSLYWYRQALGQGPEFLTYFNYEAQQDKSGLPNDRFSAERPEGSISTLTIQRTEQRDSAMYRCASSLWTGGSYEQYFGPGTRLTVT.

V usage is TRBV27 and J usage is TRBJ1-1; D call uncertain. This CDR3 has 12 residues. V lost 4 bases and J 5 bases, leaving 8 bases between the germline ends. Germline-derived CDR1 and CDR2 are MNHEY and SMNVEV (reference sequence). The CDR3 loop reads CASSSPSTEAFF. DNA of the CDR3: TGTGCCAGCAGTTCCCCCAGTACTGAAGCTTTCTTT.

This chain joins TRBV28 and TRBJ1-5; 11 positions match TRBD1. Germline CDR1 reads MDHEN; CDR2 reads SYDVKM. This CDR3 is 15 amino acids long. V shed 6 bases, J shed 6 bases, and the junction held 7 bases outside the gene matches. The CDR3 loop is CASRSGQGESQPQHF. CDR3 nucleotide sequence: TGTGCCAGCAGGTCGGGACAGGGGGAGAGTCAGCCCCAGCATTTT.

The gene calls are TRBV13 and TRBJ2-7, with TRBD2 identical over 9 bases. Germline V gene sequence: CDR1 PRHDT, CDR2 FYEKMQ (reference sequence). V lost 0 bases, J lost 4 bases, and 4 bases stayed unmatched. The CDR3 sequence is 15 residues long. CDR3 nucleotides: TGTGCCAGCAGCTTAGGTACTAGCGGGTCGTACGAGCAGTACTTC. Protein: CASSLGTSGSYEQYF. The full variable domain, completed using reference TRBV13 and TRBJ2-7, is AAGVIQSPRHLIKEKRETATLKCYPIPRHDTVYWYQQGPGQDPQFLISFYEKMQSDKGSIPDRFSAQQFSDYHSELNMSSLELGDSALYFCASSLGTSGSYEQYFGPGTRLTVT.

This clone was detected only once. The chain has TRBV9 and TRBJ2-1; 10 nucleotides align to TRBD2. This CDR3 has 14 amino acids. CDR1 is SGDLS and CDR2 is YYNGEE in the germline V gene. The trim removed 4 bases at V and 8 bases at J, leaving 6 bases unmatched. This chain's CDR3 is CASSTQAGGHEQFF. As DNA, the CDR3 is TGTGCCAGCAGCACTCAAGCGGGGGGGCATGAGCAGTTCTTC. The entire variable domain, with the rest obtained from reference TRBV9 and TRBJ2-1, is as follows: DSGVTQTPKHLITATGQRVTLRCSPRSGDLSVYWYQQSLDQGLQFLIQYYNGEERAKGNILERFSAQQFPDLHSELNLSSLELGDSALYFCASSTQAGGHEQFFGPGTRLTVL.

The rearrangement joins TRBV18 to TRBJ2-5; D gene uncertain. The germline V and J ends were trimmed by 3 bases and 0 bases, with 2 bases remaining between them. Germline V lookup: CDR1 KGHSH, CDR2 LQKENI. The CDR3 has 12 amino acids. The DNA for the CDR3 is TGTGCCAGCTCACCTAACCAAGAGACCCAGTACTTC. It encodes CASSPNQETQYF.

V and J are TRBV2 and TRBJ2-7; 7 nucleotides line up with TRBD1. The CDR3 extends over 14 amino acids. Germline values: CDR1 SNHLY, CDR2 FYNNEI. J gave up 2 bases and V 9 bases, and 10 bases lay outside the gene matches. The CDR3 DNA sequence: TGTGCCAGGAGTAAGACAGGGACGACCTACGAGCAGTACTTC. Translation gives CARSKTGTTYEQYF.

As to this clone: An end of the junction does not agree with germline; a read error may underlie this. J is TRBJ2-1 and V is TRBV2, with TRBD2 matching 10 bases. The germline gives CDR1 SNHLY, CDR2 FYNNEI. This CDR3 is 16 amino acids long. The CDR3 loop is CASWTSGNGLNNGQFF. The CDR3, as DNA: TGTGCCAGTTGGACTAGCGGAAACGGTCTAAATAATGGGCAGTTCTTC.